The 23 T cell receptor beta chains reported below all come from one sample, sequenced in a study of response to subunit inactivated influenza vaccine. TCRdb passed the RT-PCR reads through MiXCR, listing each CDR3 protein once. The sample consists of about 500,000 distinct CDR3 sequences, approximately 15% of them appearing once. The sequencing used CD4+ T cells sorted from PBMCs, collected approximately 25 months after vaccination. The receptors originated from a man between 45 and 75 years old who received an inactivated influenza vaccine.

V usage is TRBV12-3 or TRBV12-4 and J usage is TRBJ1-6; 7 nucleotides line up with TRBD1. There are 15 residues in the CDR3. Losses at the gene ends were 6 bases for V and 7 bases for J; bases not matched to a gene: 9. The CDR3 sequence: CASSLRGGPNSPLHF. The CDR3 nucleotides read TGTGCCAGCAGCCTCAGGGGGGGCCCGAATTCACCCCTCCACTTT.

The table lists this clonotype with many counts. V usage is TRBV11-2 and J usage is TRBJ1-6, with D hard to call. Germline-derived CDR1 and CDR2 are SGHAT and FQNNGV. The CDR3 length is 15 residues. Trimming cost V 2 bases and J 14 bases, with 19 bases left between them. As DNA, the CDR3 is TGTGCCAGCAGCTTATCTCGGACCTCGATGGAGACCCTCCACTTT. Its translation is CASSLSRTSMETLHF.

The chain couples TRBV18 to TRBJ2-1, with 13 positions matching TRBD2. Germline V gene lookup returns CDR1 KGHSH and CDR2 LQKENI. This CDR3 region has 16 residues. Germline trimming cut 3 bases from V and 9 bases from J; bases unmatched to any gene: 8. DNA for the CDR3: TGTGCCAGCTCACCCGGACTAGCGGGAGTTGGCGGTGAGCAGTTCTTC. Protein sequence: CASSPGLAGVGGEQFF.

This clonotype was recorded many times. The chain joins TRBV2 to TRBJ2-1; possibly TRBD1 for D (5 bases). The germline V gene encodes CDR1 SNHLY and CDR2 FYNNEI. CDR3 length equals 13 residues. V shed 6 bases and J shed 13 bases, with 19 bases lying between them. The CDR3 coding sequence is TGTGCCAGCAGCGCAGATCAGGGAATTCTTCAGTTCTTC. Its protein product is CASSADQGILQFF.

This clonotype was found a few times. The rearrangement joins TRBV10-3 to TRBJ2-5, with TRBD1 matching over 7 bases. The CDR3 has 14 amino acids. From germline, CDR1 is ENHRY and CDR2 SYGVKD. The trim removed 6 bases at V and 1 base at J, leaving 5 bases unmatched. CDR3 amino acids: CAIRTGMGQETQYF. The CDR3 region has the DNA TGTGCCATCAGGACAGGGATGGGCCAAGAGACCCAGTACTTC.

As concerns this clonotype: Relative to the germline gene, one junction end is altered; a read error may explain this. V is TRBV20-1 and J is TRBJ1-5; 7 bases map to TRBD1. The CDR3 sequence is 13 residues long. The V gene's germline CDR1 is DFQATT and CDR2 SNEGSKA (reference sequence). CDR3 sequence (DNA): TGCAGTGCTATCAGGGACAGCAATCAGCACCAGCATTTT. Protein: CSAIRDSNQHQHF.

This clonotype appeared a few times. The J gene is TRBJ2-3, the V gene TRBV15; TRBD2 matches 8 bases. This CDR3 has 14 amino acids. CDR1 is LNHNV, CDR2 YYDKDF, per germline (reference sequence). Trimming removed 4 bases from V and 3 bases from J; junction bases left unmatched: 3. CDR3 residues: CATSTGLATDTQYF. In nucleotides, the CDR3 is TGTGCCACCAGCACAGGACTAGCAACAGATACGCAGTATTTT.

J is TRBJ2-1 and V is TRBV7-3; the match to TRBD1 covers 10 bases. Trimming at V came to 1 base and at J to 5 bases, leaving 2 bases not matched to a gene. Germline CDR1 reads SGHTA; CDR2 reads FQGTGA. CDR3 length equals 15 residues. The CDR3 nucleotides read TGTGCCAGCAGCTTAAGGGGACAGGGGAACAATGAGCAGTTCTTC. Its translation: CASSLRGQGNNEQFF.

This sequence joins TRBV28 and TRBJ2-4; TRBD1 aligns across 8 bases. The CDR3 is made up of 14 amino acids. Germline-derived CDR1 and CDR2 are MDHEN and SYDVKM. Trimming cost V 5 bases and J 7 bases; bases outside gene matches: 7. CDR3 in DNA: TGTGCCAGCAGTCGAACAGGGGGTTCGAACATTCAGTACTTC. Its protein product is CASSRTGGSNIQYF.

This clonotype has more than one count but fewer than ten. The rearrangement links TRBV20-1 to TRBJ2-1, with 10 bases lining up with TRBD1. V was pared by 6 bases and J by 2 bases, with 4 bases of the junction left unmatched. The CDR3 runs to 14 residues. Germline V gene lookup returns CDR1 DFQATT and CDR2 SNEGSKA (reference sequence). CDR3 region: CSALGTGAYNEQFF. CDR3 DNA sequence: TGCAGTGCCCTTGGGACAGGGGCCTACAATGAGCAGTTCTTC.

This clonotype showed up many times. The chain has TRBV29-1 and TRBJ1-1; 7 nucleotides agree with TRBD1. V lost 6 bases to trimming and J lost 5 bases; unmatched junction nucleotides: 9. This CDR3 contains 13 residues. The V gene's germline CDR1 is SQVTM and CDR2 ANQGSEA. The chain's CDR3 is CSVNRGERTEAFF. The CDR3 DNA reads as TGCAGCGTCAACAGGGGCGAAAGGACTGAAGCTTTCTTT.

There are a few counts of this clonotype. This chain joins TRBV9 and TRBJ2-3; D possibly uses TRBD1 or TRBD2 (6 bases each). Per germline, CDR1 SGDLS and CDR2 YYNGEE. The length of the CDR3 is 15 residues. The V gene lost 0 bases and the J gene lost 5 bases, with 13 bases spanning the gap. CDR3 amino acids: CASSVDGGRGDTQYF. For the CDR3, the DNA is TGTGCCAGCAGCGTAGACGGGGGCAGAGGAGATACGCAGTATTTT. Full variable domain (rest looked up from reference TRBV9 and TRBJ2-3): DSGVTQTPKHLITATGQRVTLRCSPRSGDLSVYWYQQSLDQGLQFLIQYYNGEERAKGNILERFSAQQFPDLHSELNLSSLELGDSALYFCASSVDGGRGDTQYFGPGTRLTVL.

There are a few counts of this clonotype. CDR3 residues: CASSPPGNQPQHF. In DNA, the CDR3 is TGTGCCAGCAGCCCGCCGGGGAATCAGCCCCAGCATTTT. This sequence joins TRBV3-1 and TRBJ1-5; no clear D gene. Per the germline V gene, CDR1 is LGHDT and CDR2 is YNNKEL (reference sequence). This CDR3 is 13 amino acids long. V lost 4 bases to trimming and J lost 4 bases, with 8 bases between them.

This clonotype showed up just a few times. The chain has TRBV6-2 or TRBV6-3 and TRBJ2-4; D is unclear. The CDR3 runs to 13 residues. Germline-derived CDR1 and CDR2 are MNHEY and SVGEGT. Trimming removed 5 bases from V and 6 bases from J, with 11 bases in between. The CDR3: CASSQHPLNIQYF. CDR3 bases: TGTGCCAGCAGTCAACATCCACTAAACATTCAGTACTTC.

This clonotype has only a few counts. The chain has TRBV6-1 and TRBJ2-7; 8 positions match TRBD2. After removal of 7 bases from V and 3 bases from J, the junction contained 5 bases not matched to a gene. Germline values: CDR1 MNHNS, CDR2 SASEGT. CDR3 length equals 13 residues. The CDR3 loop is CASNRAGVYEQYF. DNA of the CDR3: TGTGCCAGCAACAGAGCGGGGGTCTACGAGCAGTACTTC.

This clonotype was detected only a few times. The gene calls are TRBV7-2 and TRBJ2-1; the match to TRBD2 covers 7 bases. The germline V gene encodes CDR1 SGHTA and CDR2 FQGNSA. The CDR3 contains 12 residues. V gave up 1 base and J gave up 12 bases; unmatched junction bases: 3. CDR3 DNA: TGTGCCAGCAGCTTAGGTTTAGCGGGGCAGTTCTTC. Its protein product is CASSLGLAGQFF.

This clonotype appeared a few times. This chain uses TRBV20-1 with TRBJ2-1; 7 positions agree with TRBD1. The J segment lost 0 bases and the V segment lost 4 bases, leaving 6 bases of the junction unmatched. This CDR3 contains 15 residues. The germline V gene encodes CDR1 DFQATT and CDR2 SNEGSKA (reference sequence). CDR3 sequence reads: CSAIQGIGSYNEQFF. The CDR3 DNA is TGCAGTGCTATACAGGGGATTGGCTCCTACAATGAGCAGTTCTTC.

This clonotype was found a few times. J is TRBJ1-2 and V is TRBV20-1; D not certain. This CDR3 contains 14 residues. V was trimmed by 7 bases and J by 0 bases, leaving 15 bases between them. Germline V gene lookup returns CDR1 DFQATT and CDR2 SNEGSKA (reference sequence). The CDR3 bases are TGCAGTGTCACTCGACCGGGAACTAACTATGGCTACACCTTC. Translated, it gives CSVTRPGTNYGYTF.

This clonotype was seen more than once but under ten times. The chain joins TRBV5-1 to TRBJ2-2; TRBD1 agrees at 10 bases. V shed 3 bases and J 1 base; nucleotides not matched to a gene: 3. The V gene's germline CDR1 is SGHRS and CDR2 YFSETQ. The CDR3 is 16 residues long. CDR3 region: CASSWTGGGNTGELFF. The CDR3 DNA reads as TGCGCCAGCAGCTGGACAGGGGGTGGGAACACCGGGGAGCTGTTTTTT.

V gene TRBV7-3 combines with J gene TRBJ2-1, with a weak D call TRBD2 (6 bases). The CDR3 is 12 residues long. In germline, CDR1 is SGHTA, CDR2 FQGTGA. V gave up 9 bases and J gave up 11 bases, with 17 bases separating them. This CDR3 is CASQREPGKQFF. The CDR3 bases are TGTGCCAGTCAACGGGAGCCGGGGAAGCAGTTCTTC.

This clonotype occurred a few times. V usage is TRBV12-3 or TRBV12-4 and J usage is TRBJ1-5; no reliable D call. V was pared by 1 base and J by 5 bases, with 15 bases between. CDR3 size: 16 residues. In nucleotides, the CDR3 is TGTGCCAGCAGTTTAGGTGGTGGGAGGGTAGATCAGCCCCAGCATTTT. It specifies CASSLGGGRVDQPQHF.

The chain carries TRBV9 and TRBJ2-3; tentatively, D is TRBD2 (6 bases). This CDR3 region has 12 residues. Germline CDR1 reads SGDLS; CDR2 reads YYNGEE. V lost 3 bases to trimming and J lost 8 bases, with 10 bases between them. CDR3 amino acids: CASSATTSTQYF. Here the CDR3 DNA reads TGTGCCAGCAGCGCCACGACTAGTACGCAGTATTTT.

Ten or more counts support this clonotype. This rearrangement joins TRBV7-2 to TRBJ2-2; 14 nucleotides agree with TRBD2. Germline values: CDR1 SGHTA, CDR2 FQGNSA. Unmatched junction bases numbered 4, after V lost 6 bases and J lost 4 bases. This CDR3 comprises 16 residues. The CDR3 bases are TGTGCCAGCAGGGGACTAGCGGGAGCGCTCACCGGGGAGCTGTTTTTT. Protein product: CASRGLAGALTGELFF.